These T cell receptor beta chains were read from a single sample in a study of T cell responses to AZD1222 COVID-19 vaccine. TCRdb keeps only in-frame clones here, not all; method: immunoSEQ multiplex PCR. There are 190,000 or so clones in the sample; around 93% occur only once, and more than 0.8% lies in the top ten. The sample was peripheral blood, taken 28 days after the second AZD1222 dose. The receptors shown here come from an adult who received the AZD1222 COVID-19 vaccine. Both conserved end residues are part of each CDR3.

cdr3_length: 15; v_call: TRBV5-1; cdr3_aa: CASSLSPGVQTEAFF
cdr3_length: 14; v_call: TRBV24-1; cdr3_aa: CATSVQGGTDTQYF
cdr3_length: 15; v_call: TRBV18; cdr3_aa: CASSPPPGAGEPQHF
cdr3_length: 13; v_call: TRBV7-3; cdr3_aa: CASRGQPTGELFF
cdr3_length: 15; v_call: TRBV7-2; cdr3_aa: CASTERGGLQNTIYF
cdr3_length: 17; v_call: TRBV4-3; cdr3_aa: CASSQAVAGGLSYEQYF
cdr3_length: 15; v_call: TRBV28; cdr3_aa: CASRRRGGYSGELFF
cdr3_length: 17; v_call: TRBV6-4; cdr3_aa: CASSDSYSGGSAYTQYF
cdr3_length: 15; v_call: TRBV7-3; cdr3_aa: CASSLSGGASDTQYF
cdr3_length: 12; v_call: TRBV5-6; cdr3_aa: CASRSGTDEAFF
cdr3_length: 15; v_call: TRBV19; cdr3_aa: CASRNEHGGYNEQFF
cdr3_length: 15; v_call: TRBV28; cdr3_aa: CASSGAGTAVETQYF
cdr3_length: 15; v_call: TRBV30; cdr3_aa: CAWSRQGAISQPQHF
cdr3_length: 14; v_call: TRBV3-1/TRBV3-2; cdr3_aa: CASSQDQATAEAFF
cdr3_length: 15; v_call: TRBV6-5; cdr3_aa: CASNQGTSDVETQYF
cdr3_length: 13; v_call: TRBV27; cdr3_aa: CASRIQGNTEAFF
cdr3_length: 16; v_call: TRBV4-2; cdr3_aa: CASSQAYGLGTDTQYF
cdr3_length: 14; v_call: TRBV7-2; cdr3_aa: CASSYDRGNQPQHF
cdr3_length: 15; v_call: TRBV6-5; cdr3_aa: CASSRTGNTNYGYTF
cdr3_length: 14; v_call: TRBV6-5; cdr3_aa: CASSRESRTYEQYF
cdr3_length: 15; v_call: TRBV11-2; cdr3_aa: CASSLVVGSTDTQYF
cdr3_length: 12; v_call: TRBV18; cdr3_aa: CASSPGVTEAFF
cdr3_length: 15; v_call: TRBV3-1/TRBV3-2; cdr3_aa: CASSPGARQGNIQYF
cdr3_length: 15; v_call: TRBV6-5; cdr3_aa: CASSLTSGGVYEQYF
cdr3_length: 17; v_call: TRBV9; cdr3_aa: CASSVVGQVGMYTEAFF
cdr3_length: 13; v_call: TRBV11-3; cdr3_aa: CASSRAPNEKLFF
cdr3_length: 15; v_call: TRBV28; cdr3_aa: CASSSRSSYNSPLHF
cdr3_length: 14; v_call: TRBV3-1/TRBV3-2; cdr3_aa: CASSQARGPQPQHF
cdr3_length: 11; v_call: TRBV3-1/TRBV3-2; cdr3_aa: CASSHRSEQYF
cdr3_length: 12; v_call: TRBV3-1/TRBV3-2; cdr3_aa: CASSQVSGEAFF
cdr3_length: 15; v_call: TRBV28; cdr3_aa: CASSRAIAGNEKLFF
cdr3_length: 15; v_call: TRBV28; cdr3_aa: CASSLPGQPSNEQFF
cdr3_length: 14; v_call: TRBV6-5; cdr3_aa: CASRPDGEYSPLHF
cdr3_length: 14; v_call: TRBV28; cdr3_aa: CASSLYPAPNEQFF
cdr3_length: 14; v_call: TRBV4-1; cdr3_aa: CASSQGHNNSPLHF
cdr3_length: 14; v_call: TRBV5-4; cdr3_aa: CASSPPVPLDTQYF
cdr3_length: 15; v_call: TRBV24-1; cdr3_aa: CATSDPTGGEETQYF
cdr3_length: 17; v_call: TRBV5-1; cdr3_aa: CASSLVRLAASTDTQYF
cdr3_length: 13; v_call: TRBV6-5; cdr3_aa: CASSYGGLGEQYF
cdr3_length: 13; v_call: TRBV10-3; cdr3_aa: CAISGGSNTEAFF
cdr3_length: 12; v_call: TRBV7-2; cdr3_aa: CASSRLAREQFF
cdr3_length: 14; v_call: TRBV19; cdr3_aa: CASSPPDSLYGYTF
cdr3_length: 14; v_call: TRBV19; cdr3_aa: CASSTRRVRNEQYF
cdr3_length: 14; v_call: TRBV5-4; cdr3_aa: CASSPYVDDSPLHF
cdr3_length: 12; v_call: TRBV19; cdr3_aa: CASWSSGGPQFF
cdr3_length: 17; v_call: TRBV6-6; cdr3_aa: CASRRSPDGRINTEAFF
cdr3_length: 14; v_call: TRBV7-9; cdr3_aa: CASSLDLITDTQYF
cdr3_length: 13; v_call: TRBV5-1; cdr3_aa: CASSLARGPGYTF
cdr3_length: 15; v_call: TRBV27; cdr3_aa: CASRPTSGGNYEQYF
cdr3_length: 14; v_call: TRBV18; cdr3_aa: CASSYGQLQETQYF
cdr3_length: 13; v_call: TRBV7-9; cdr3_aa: CASSLAQSYEQYF
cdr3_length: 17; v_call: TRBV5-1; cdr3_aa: CASSPRGGTVENTEAFF
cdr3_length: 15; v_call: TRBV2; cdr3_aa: CASRAEESVNTEAFF